The 2 T cell receptor beta chains below all came from one sample that was sequenced in a study of cytomegalovirus exposure and HLA in healthy donors. Researchers ran the PCR with 60 Vbeta and 13 Jbeta primers. Some clones are missing from TCRdb's copy, which holds only in-frame ones; the method was immunoSEQ multiplex PCR. The sample lists about 94,000 clones, around 66% occurring once. Input material: PBMCs. Receptors were obtained from a man aged 25-40 years in good health and CMV-seronegative.

The V call is TRBV5-1, the J call TRBJ2-3, with TRBD2 matching 13 bases. The trim removed 4 bases at V and 2 bases at J, leaving 4 bases unmatched. Germline assignment: CDR1 SGHRS and CDR2 YFSETQ. The CDR3 contains 16 residues. CDR3 DNA: TGCGCCAGCAGCCTCGGACTAGCGGGGGACACAGATACGCAGTATTTT. Its protein product is CASSLGLAGDTDTQYF.

The table lists this clone with a few counts. CDR3 in DNA: TGTGCCAGCAGCTTTTACGAGCACGAGCAGTACTTC. Encoded protein: CASSFYEHEQYF. The rearrangement links TRBV11-2 to TRBJ2-7; D is ambiguous. The CDR3 runs to 12 residues. Germline V gene sequence: CDR1 SGHAT, CDR2 FQNNGV. The V end was cut by 3 bases, the J end by 5 bases, with 8 bases between. Looking up the rest from reference TRBV11-2 and TRBJ2-7 gives the full variable domain: EAGVAQSPRYKIIEKRQSVAFWCNPISGHATLYWYQQILGQGPKLLIQFQNNGVVDDSQLPKDRFSAERLKGVDSTLKIQPAKLEDSAVYLCASSFYEHEQYFGPGTRLTVT.